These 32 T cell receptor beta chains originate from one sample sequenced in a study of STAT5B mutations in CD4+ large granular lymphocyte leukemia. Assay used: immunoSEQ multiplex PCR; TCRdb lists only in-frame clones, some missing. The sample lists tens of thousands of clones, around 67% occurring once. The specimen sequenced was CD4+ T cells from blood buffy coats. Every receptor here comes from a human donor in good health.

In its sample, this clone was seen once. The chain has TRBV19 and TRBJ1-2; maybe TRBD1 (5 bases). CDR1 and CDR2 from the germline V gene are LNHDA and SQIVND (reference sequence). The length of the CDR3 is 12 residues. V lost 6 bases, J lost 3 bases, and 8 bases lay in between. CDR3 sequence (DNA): TGTGCCAGTAGCCAGGGAGACTATGGCTACACCTTC. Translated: CASSQGDYGYTF.

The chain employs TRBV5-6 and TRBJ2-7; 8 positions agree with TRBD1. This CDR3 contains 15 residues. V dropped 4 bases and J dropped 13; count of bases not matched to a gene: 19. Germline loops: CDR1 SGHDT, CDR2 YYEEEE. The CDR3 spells CASSTRQGLVPRKYF. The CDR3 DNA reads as TGTGCCAGCAGCACCAGACAGGGGCTAGTCCCTAGAAAATACTTC. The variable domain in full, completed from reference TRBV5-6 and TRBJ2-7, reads DAGVTQSPTHLIKTRGQQVTLRCSPKSGHDTVSWYQQALGQGPQFIFQYYEEEERQRGNFPDRFSGHQFPNYSSELNVNALLLGDSALYLCASSTRQGLVPRKYFGPGTRLTVT.

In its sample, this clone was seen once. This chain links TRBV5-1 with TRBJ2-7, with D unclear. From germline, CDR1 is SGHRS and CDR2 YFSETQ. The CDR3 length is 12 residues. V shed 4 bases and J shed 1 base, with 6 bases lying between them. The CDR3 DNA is TGCGCCAGCAGCGGGTCGTCCTACGAGCAGTACTTC. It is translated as CASSGSSYEQYF.

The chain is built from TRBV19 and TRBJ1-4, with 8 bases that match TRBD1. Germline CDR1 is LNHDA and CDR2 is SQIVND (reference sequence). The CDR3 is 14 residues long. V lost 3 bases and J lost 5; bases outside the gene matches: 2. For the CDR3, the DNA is TGTGCCAGTAGTATTGGACAGGGAAATGAAAAACTGTTTTTT. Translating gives CASSIGQGNEKLFF.

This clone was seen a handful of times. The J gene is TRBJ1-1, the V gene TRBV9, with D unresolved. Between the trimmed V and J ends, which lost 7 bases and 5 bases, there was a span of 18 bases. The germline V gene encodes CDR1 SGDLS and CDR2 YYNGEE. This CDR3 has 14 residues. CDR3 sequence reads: CASAVRVDGTEAFF. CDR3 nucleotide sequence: TGTGCCAGCGCGGTGAGGGTGGATGGGACTGAAGCTTTCTTT.

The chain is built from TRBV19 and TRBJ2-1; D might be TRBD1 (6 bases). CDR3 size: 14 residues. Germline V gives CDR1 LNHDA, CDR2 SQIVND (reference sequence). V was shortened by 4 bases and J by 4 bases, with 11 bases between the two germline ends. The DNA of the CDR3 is TGTGCCAGTAGTACCGGACAGCCGTACAATGAGCAGTTCTTC. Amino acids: CASSTGQPYNEQFF.

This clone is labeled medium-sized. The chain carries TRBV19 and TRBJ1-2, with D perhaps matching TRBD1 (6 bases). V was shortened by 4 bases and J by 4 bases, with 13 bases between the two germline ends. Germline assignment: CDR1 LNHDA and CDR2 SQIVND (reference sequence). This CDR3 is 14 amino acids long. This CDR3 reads CASSRETGIYGYTF. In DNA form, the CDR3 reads TGTGCCAGTAGTAGAGAAACAGGGATCTATGGCTACACCTTC.

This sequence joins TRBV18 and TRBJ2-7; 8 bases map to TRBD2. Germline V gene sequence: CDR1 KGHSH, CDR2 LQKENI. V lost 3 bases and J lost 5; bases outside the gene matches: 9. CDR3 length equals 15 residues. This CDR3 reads CASSPGGGRAHEQYF. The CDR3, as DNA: TGTGCCAGCTCACCCGGCGGGGGGCGCGCCCACGAGCAGTACTTC.

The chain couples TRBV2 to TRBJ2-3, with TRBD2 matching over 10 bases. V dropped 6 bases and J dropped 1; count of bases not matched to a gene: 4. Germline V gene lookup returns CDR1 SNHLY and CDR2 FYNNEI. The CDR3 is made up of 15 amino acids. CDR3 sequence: CASRPLAGGTDTQYF. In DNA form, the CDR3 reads TGTGCCAGCAGGCCTCTAGCGGGGGGCACAGATACGCAGTATTTT.

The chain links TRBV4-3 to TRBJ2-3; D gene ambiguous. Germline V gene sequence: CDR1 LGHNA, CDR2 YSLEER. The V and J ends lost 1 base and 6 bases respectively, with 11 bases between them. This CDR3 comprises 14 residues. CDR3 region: CASSQGYAADTQYF. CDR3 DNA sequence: TGCGCCAGCAGCCAAGGTTACGCGGCGGATACGCAGTATTTT.

The CDR3 spells CASSLAREKETQYF. The CDR3 DNA is TGCGCCAGCAGCTTGGCTCGGGAGAAAGAGACCCAGTACTTC. The V and J genes are TRBV5-1 and TRBJ2-5; TRBD2 is a possible D gene (6 bases). The CDR3 covers 14 residues. V was clipped by 0 bases and J by 3 bases, with 9 bases between them. The germline V gene encodes CDR1 SGHRS and CDR2 YFSETQ.

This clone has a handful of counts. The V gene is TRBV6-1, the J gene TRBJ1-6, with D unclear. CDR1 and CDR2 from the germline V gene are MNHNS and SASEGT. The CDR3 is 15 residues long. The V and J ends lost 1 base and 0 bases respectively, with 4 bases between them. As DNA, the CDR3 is TGTGCCAGCAGTGAAGGGAGCTCCTATAATTCACCCCTCCACTTT. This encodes CASSEGSSYNSPLHF.

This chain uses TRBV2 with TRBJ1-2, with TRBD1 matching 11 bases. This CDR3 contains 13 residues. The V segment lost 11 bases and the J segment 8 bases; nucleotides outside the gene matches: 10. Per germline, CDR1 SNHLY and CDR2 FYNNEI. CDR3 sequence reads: CAGRDRGKRGYTF. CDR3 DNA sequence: TGTGCCGGACGGGACAGGGGGAAACGGGGCTACACCTTC.

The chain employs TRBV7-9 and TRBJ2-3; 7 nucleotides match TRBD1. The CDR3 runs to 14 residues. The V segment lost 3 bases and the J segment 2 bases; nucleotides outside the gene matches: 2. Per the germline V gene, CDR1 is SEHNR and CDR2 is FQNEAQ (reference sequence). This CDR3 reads CASSFGTDTDTQYF. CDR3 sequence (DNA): TGTGCCAGCAGCTTTGGGACAGACACAGATACGCAGTATTTT.

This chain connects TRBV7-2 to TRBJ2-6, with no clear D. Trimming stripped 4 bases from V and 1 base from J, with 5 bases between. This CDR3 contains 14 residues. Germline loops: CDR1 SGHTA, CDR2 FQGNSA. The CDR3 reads CASSSSSGANVLTF. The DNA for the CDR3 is TGTGCCAGCAGCTCCTCATCTGGGGCCAACGTCCTGACTTTC.

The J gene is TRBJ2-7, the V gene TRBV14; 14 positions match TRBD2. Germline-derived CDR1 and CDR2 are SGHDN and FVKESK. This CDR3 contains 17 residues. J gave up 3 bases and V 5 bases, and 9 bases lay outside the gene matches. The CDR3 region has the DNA TGTGCCAGCAGCTTTGGCGGGACTAGCGGGGGCAGCTACGAGCAGTACTTC. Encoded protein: CASSFGGTSGGSYEQYF.

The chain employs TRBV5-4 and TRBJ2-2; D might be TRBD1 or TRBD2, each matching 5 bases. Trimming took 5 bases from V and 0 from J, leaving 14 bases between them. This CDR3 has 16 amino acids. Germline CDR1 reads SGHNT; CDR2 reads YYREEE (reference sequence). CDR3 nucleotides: TGTGCCAGCAGGACCGGGACCGGGACGAACACCGGGGAGCTGTTTTTT. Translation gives CASRTGTGTNTGELFF.

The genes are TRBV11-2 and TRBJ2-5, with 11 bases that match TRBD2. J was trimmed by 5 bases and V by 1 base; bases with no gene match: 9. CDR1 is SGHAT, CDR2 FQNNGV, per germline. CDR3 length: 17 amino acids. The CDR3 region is CASSLVGLAGGKETQYF. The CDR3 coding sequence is TGTGCCAGCAGCTTAGTTGGGCTAGCGGGGGGAAAGGAGACCCAGTACTTC.

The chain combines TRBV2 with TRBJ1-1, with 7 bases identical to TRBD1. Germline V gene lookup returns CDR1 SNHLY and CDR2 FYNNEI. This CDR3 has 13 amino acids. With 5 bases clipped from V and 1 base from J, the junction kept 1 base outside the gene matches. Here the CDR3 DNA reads TGTGCCAGCAGTCGGGACAGGAACACTGAAGCTTTCTTT. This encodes CASSRDRNTEAFF. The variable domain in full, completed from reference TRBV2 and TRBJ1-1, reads EPEVTQTPSHQVTQMGQEVILRCVPISNHLYFYWYRQILGQKVEFLVSFYNNEISEKSEIFDDQFSVERPDGSNFTLKIRSTKLEDSAMYFCASSRDRNTEAFFGQGTRLTVV.

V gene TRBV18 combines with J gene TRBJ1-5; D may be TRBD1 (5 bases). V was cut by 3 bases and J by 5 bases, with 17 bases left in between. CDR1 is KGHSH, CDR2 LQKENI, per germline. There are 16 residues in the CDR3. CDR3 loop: CASSPPGAAGHQPQHF. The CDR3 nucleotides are TGTGCCAGCTCACCCCCCGGGGCCGCCGGTCATCAGCCCCAGCATTTT.

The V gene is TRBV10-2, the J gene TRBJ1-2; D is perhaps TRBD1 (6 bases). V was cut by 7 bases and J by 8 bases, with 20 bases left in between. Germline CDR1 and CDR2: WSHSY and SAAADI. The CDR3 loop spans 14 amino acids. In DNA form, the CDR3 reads TGCGCCAGCATGTATTCGGAGGGGGTTGAGGGCTACACCTTC. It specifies CASMYSEGVEGYTF.

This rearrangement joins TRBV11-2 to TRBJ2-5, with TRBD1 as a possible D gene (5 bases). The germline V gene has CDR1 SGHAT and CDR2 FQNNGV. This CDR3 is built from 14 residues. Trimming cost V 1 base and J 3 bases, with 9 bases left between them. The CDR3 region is CASSLGQGKETQYF. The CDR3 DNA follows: TGTGCCAGCAGCTTAGGTCAGGGAAAAGAGACCCAGTACTTC.

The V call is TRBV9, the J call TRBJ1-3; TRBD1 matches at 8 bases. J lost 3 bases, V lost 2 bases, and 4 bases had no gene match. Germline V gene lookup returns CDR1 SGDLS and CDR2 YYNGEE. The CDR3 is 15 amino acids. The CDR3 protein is CASSVTGAGGNTIYF. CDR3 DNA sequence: TGTGCCAGCAGCGTGACAGGGGCGGGTGGAAACACCATATATTTT.

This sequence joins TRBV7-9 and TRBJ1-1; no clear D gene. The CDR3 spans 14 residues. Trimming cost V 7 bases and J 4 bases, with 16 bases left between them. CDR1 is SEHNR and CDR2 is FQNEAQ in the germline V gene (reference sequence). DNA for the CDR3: TGTGCCAGCACCTTGGGAGGGTACGGCACTGAAGCTTTCTTT. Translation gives CASTLGGYGTEAFF.

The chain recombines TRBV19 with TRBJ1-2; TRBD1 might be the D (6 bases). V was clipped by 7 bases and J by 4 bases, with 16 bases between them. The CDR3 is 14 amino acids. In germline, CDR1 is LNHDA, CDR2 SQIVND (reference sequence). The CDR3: CASNLDSRPYGYTF. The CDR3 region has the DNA TGTGCCAGTAATTTGGACAGTCGACCCTATGGCTACACCTTC.

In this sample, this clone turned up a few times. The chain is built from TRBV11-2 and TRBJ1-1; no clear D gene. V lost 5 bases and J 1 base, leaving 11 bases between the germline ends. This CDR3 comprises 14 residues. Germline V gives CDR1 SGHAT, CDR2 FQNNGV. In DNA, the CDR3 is TGTGCCAGCAGCCATGGACGGGAGAACACTGAAGCTTTCTTT. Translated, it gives CASSHGRENTEAFF.

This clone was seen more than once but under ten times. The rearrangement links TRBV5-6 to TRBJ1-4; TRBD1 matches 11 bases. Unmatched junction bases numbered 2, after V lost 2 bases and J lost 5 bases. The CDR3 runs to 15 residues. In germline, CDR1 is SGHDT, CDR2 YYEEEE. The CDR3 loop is CASSFGQGANEKLFF. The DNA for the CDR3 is TGTGCCAGCAGCTTCGGACAGGGGGCGAATGAAAAACTGTTTTTT.

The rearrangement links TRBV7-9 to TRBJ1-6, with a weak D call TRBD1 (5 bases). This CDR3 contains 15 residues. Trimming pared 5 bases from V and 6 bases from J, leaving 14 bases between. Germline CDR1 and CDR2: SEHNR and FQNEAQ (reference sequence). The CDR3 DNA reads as TGTGCCAGCAGCCCCGATGGGACCGTTAATTCACCCCTCCACTTT. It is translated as CASSPDGTVNSPLHF.

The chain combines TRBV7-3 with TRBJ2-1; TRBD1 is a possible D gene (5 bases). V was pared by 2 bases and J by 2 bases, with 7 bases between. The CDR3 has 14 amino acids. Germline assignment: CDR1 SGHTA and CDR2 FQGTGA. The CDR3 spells CASSLGAPYNEQFF. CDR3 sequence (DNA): TGTGCCAGCAGCTTAGGGGCCCCCTACAATGAGCAGTTCTTC.

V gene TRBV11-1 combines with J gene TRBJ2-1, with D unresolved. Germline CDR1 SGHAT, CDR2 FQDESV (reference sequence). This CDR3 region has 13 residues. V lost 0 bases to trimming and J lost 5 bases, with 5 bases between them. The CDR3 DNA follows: TGTGCCAGCAGCTTAGCGGAGAACAATGAGCAGTTCTTC. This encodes CASSLAENNEQFF.

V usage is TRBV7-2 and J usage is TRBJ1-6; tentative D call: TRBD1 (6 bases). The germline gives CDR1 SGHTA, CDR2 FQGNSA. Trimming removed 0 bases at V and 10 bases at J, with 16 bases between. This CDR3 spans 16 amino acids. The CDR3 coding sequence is TGTGCCAGCAGCTTAGCTGGACAGTCTGTCAGGTCACCCCTCCACTTT. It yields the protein CASSLAGQSVRSPLHF.

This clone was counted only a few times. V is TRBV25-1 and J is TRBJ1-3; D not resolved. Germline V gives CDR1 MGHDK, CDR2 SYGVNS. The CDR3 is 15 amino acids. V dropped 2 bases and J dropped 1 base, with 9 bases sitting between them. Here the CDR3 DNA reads TGTGCCAGCAGTGAAGGGTTGGGGTCTGGAAACACCATATATTTT. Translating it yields CASSEGLGSGNTIYF.